Following are 30 T cell receptor beta chains from one sample sequenced in a study of radiotherapy plus CTLA-4 blockade in lung cancer. Sequenced by immunoSEQ multiplex PCR; TCRdb stores in-frame clones only, minus some. Of 100,000 to 150,000 clones in the sample, roughly 80% were seen once. Sequencing was performed on peripheral blood, taken from a patient treated with radiotherapy plus ipilimumab. These receptors came from a human donor with non-small cell lung cancer who had a partial response to radiotherapy plus ipilimumab.

This clone was observed a few times. This chain uses TRBV4-3 with TRBJ1-1; tentatively, D is TRBD1 (5 bases). Trimming took off 0 bases at V and 3 bases at J, with 14 bases between the two ends. This CDR3 is 16 amino acids long. CDR1 and CDR2 from the germline V gene are LGHNA and YSLEER. Here the CDR3 DNA reads TGCGCCAGCAGCCAAGAGTGGGGCAGGGACTACACTGAAGCTTTCTTT. Amino acids: CASSQEWGRDYTEAFF.

The chain uses TRBV18 and TRBJ1-1, with D perhaps TRBD1 (5 bases). Germline V CDR1 and CDR2: KGHSH, LQKENI. The CDR3 consists of 15 residues. Trimming left V 2 bases short and J 4 bases short, with 14 bases between. DNA of the CDR3: TGTGCCAGCTCACCAGAGGCGGGGGGGATCACTGAAGCTTTCTTT. Its translation is CASSPEAGGITEAFF.

This sequence joins TRBV2 and TRBJ1-5; D gene unclear. Germline CDR1 reads SNHLY; CDR2 reads FYNNEI. V shed 4 bases and J shed 0 bases, with 13 bases lying between them. The CDR3 runs 16 residues. This CDR3 is CASSARWAGSNQPQHF. As DNA, the CDR3 is TGTGCCAGCAGTGCCAGGTGGGCAGGTAGCAATCAGCCCCAGCATTTT.

This chain uses TRBV2 with TRBJ2-7, with D possibly TRBD2 on 6 matching bases. CDR1 and CDR2 from the germline V gene are SNHLY and FYNNEI. With 8 bases removed from V and 7 bases from J, the gap between germline ends came to 6 bases. CDR3 length: 9 residues. The DNA of the CDR3 is TGTGCCAGCGGAGGGGAGCAGTACTTC. Its translation: CASGGEQYF.

DNA of the CDR3: TGTGCCAGCGTACCCGGGGGGGATAGCACTGAAGCTTTCTTT. Translated, it gives CASVPGGDSTEAFF. V usage is TRBV25-1 and J usage is TRBJ1-1, with TRBD1 as a possible D gene (5 bases). Germline V gives CDR1 MGHDK, CDR2 SYGVNS. The length of the CDR3 is 14 residues. V was pared by 8 bases and J by 4 bases, with 17 bases between. Filled out from reference TRBV25-1 and TRBJ1-1, the complete variable domain reads EADIYQTPRYLVIGTGKKITLECSQTMGHDKMYWYQQDPGMELHLIHYSYGVNSTEKGDLSSESTVSRIRTEHFPLTLESARPSHTSQYLCASVPGGDSTEAFFGQGTRLTVV.

The V and J genes are TRBV5-4 and TRBJ2-5; 10 bases match TRBD2. The V and J ends lost 5 bases and 2 bases, in that order; junction bases with no gene match: 6. The CDR3 extends over 15 amino acids. Germline CDR1 SGHNT, CDR2 YYREEE (reference sequence). The CDR3 spells CASSLAGALQETQYF. The CDR3 coding sequence is TGTGCCAGCAGTCTAGCGGGAGCTCTTCAAGAGACCCAGTACTTC.

The chain is built from TRBV5-1 and TRBJ2-1; 8 nucleotides line up with TRBD2. CDR3 length equals 16 residues. J lost 5 bases, V lost 4 bases, and 11 bases had no gene match. CDR1 SGHRS and CDR2 YFSETQ come from the germline V gene. DNA for the CDR3: TGCGCCAGCAGCCCCGAAGCGGGAGCGGCGGACAATGAGCAGTTCTTC. Amino acid sequence: CASSPEAGAADNEQFF.

The chain joins TRBV28 to TRBJ2-7; 7 bases align to TRBD1. Germline V gene data show CDR1 as MDHEN and CDR2 as SYDVKM. The trim removed 5 bases at V and 0 bases at J, leaving 10 bases unmatched. The CDR3 runs to 16 residues. The CDR3 nucleotides read TGTGCCAGCAGTAGTTTCGGACAGGTTAGCTCCTACGAGCAGTACGTC. As protein: CASSSFGQVSSYEQYV.

The chain is built from TRBV7-9 and TRBJ1-4; D not resolved. Germline V lookup: CDR1 SEHNR, CDR2 FQNEAQ (reference sequence). The V gene lost 5 bases and the J gene lost 4 bases, with 14 bases spanning the gap. The CDR3 covers 15 residues. In DNA, the CDR3 is TGTGCCAGCAGCCCGGGAGCGGATAGTAATGAAAAACTGTTTTTT. It specifies CASSPGADSNEKLFF.

With regard to this clone: At one end the junction does not follow the germline gene, possibly because of a read error. The chain links TRBV30 to TRBJ1-5; no clear D. This CDR3 contains 14 residues. Germline V lookup: CDR1 GTSNPN, CDR2 SVGIG (reference sequence). CDR3 protein: CARSDQYSNQPQHF. The CDR3 DNA reads TGTGCCCGGAGTGACCAGTATAGCAATCAGCCCCAGCATTTT.

V and J are TRBV7-9 and TRBJ2-7; 7 nucleotides match TRBD2. J gave up 0 bases and V 4 bases, and 3 bases lay outside the gene matches. The CDR3 runs to 14 residues. CDR1 is SEHNR, CDR2 FQNEAQ, per germline (reference sequence). The CDR3 nucleotides read TGTGCCAGCAGCTATTCTAGCGGCTCCTACGAGCAGTACGTC. It translates to CASSYSSGSYEQYV.

This sequence joins TRBV15 and TRBJ1-4, with D uncertain. V shed 0 bases and J shed 0 bases, with 2 bases lying between them. This CDR3 spans 14 amino acids. Germline CDR1 reads LNHNV; CDR2 reads YYDKDF (reference sequence). The CDR3 loop reads CATSRDATNEKLFF. CDR3 DNA: TGTGCCACCAGCAGAGACGCAACTAATGAAAAACTGTTTTTT.

The genes are TRBV28 and TRBJ2-1; 12 nucleotides align to TRBD2. Germline CDR1 is MDHEN and CDR2 is SYDVKM. The V and J ends lost 2 bases and 9 bases, in that order; junction bases with no gene match: 8. The length of the CDR3 is 16 residues. The CDR3 loop is CASSLRTSGKLGEQFF. The CDR3 coding sequence is TGTGCCAGCAGTTTACGGACTAGCGGGAAGTTAGGTGAGCAGTTCTTC.

This clone showed up just a few times. The rearrangement links TRBV2 to TRBJ1-5; maybe TRBD1 (5 bases). V was trimmed by 3 bases and J by 11 bases, leaving 20 bases between them. Germline V gene lookup returns CDR1 SNHLY and CDR2 FYNNEI. The CDR3 loop spans 15 amino acids. The CDR3 reads CASSDSTGESWAQHF. CDR3 coding DNA: TGTGCCAGCAGTGACTCTACAGGAGAATCATGGGCCCAGCATTTT.

This CDR3 reads CASSPDRPISGNTIYF. CDR3 in DNA: TGTGCCAGCAGTCCGGACAGGCCAATCTCTGGAAACACCATATATTTT. The rearrangement joins TRBV2 to TRBJ1-3; the match to TRBD1 covers 7 bases. Unmatched junction bases numbered 7, after V lost 5 bases and J lost 0 bases. The CDR3 sequence is 16 residues long. The V gene's germline CDR1 is SNHLY and CDR2 FYNNEI. The full variable domain, rest sourced from reference TRBV2 and TRBJ1-3, is EPEVTQTPSHQVTQMGQEVILRCVPISNHLYFYWYRQILGQKVEFLVSFYNNEISEKSEIFDDQFSVERPDGSNFTLKIRSTKLEDSAMYFCASSPDRPISGNTIYFGEGSWLTVV.

The J gene is TRBJ2-2, the V gene TRBV5-1; 13 bases map to TRBD2. The germline CDR1 and CDR2 sequences are SGHRS and YFSETQ. Trimming removed 2 bases from V and 7 bases from J; junction bases left unmatched: 5. CDR3 size: 16 residues. The CDR3, as DNA: TGCGCCAGCAGCTTTCAGACTAGCGGGAGGAACGGGGAGCTGTTTTTT. It translates to CASSFQTSGRNGELFF. Variable domain in full (rest from reference TRBV5-1 and TRBJ2-2): KAGVTQTPRYLIKTRGQQVTLSCSPISGHRSVSWYQQTPGQGLQFLFEYFSETQRNKGNFPGRFSGRQFSNSRSEMNVSTLELGDSALYLCASSFQTSGRNGELFFGEGSRLTVL.

Only one count was recorded for this clone. The CDR3 DNA reads as TGTGCCAGCAGTGACTCCGTGGGAGGGCCATCCTACGAGCAGTACGTC. It is translated as CASSDSVGGPSYEQYV. The V gene is TRBV6-4, the J gene TRBJ2-7; 7 bases line up with TRBD2. Losses at the gene ends were 0 bases for V and 1 base for J; bases not matched to a gene: 6. Germline V gene lookup returns CDR1 MRHNA and CDR2 SNTAGT. There are 16 residues in the CDR3.

The V gene is TRBV19, the J gene TRBJ2-5; 11 bases line up with TRBD2. The CDR3 covers 16 residues. Per the germline V gene, CDR1 is LNHDA and CDR2 is SQIVND (reference sequence). V was pared by 6 bases and J by 1 base, with 7 bases of the junction left unmatched. CDR3 DNA: TGTGCCAGTAGCCTTCATCTAGCGGGAGGCCAAGAGACCCAGTACTTC. The encoded protein is CASSLHLAGGQETQYF.

The chain uses TRBV28 and TRBJ1-5, with 10 bases lining up with TRBD1. V was clipped by 7 bases and J by 0 bases; unmatched bases: 9. Germline V gives CDR1 MDHEN, CDR2 SYDVKM. The CDR3 runs to 17 residues. CDR3 protein: CASIEAGTGDSNQPQHF. The CDR3 nucleotides are TGTGCCAGCATTGAGGCCGGGACAGGGGATAGCAATCAGCCCCAGCATTTT.

V and J are TRBV28 and TRBJ1-2; the match to TRBD1 covers 10 bases. CDR3 length equals 15 residues. Per germline, CDR1 MDHEN and CDR2 SYDVKM. V trimming: 6 bases; J trimming: 8 bases; junction bases outside the gene matches: 12. The CDR3 DNA is TGTGCCAGCAGCCACGCTGACAGGGGGCAACGGGGCTACACCTTC. It encodes CASSHADRGQRGYTF.

The J gene is TRBJ1-5, the V gene TRBV19; 8 bases fit TRBD1. With 5 bases clipped from V and 5 bases from J, the junction kept 23 bases outside the gene matches. The CDR3 covers 20 residues. Per germline, CDR1 LNHDA and CDR2 SQIVND (reference sequence). The CDR3 sequence: CASSPRFGGQGARKDQPQHF. The CDR3 bases are TGTGCCAGTAGTCCCCGTTTTGGAGGCCAGGGGGCGCGGAAGGATCAGCCCCAGCATTTT.

This clone was counted only a few times. This rearrangement joins TRBV15 to TRBJ1-1; 7 bases fit TRBD1. V was pared by 9 bases and J by 9 bases, with 7 bases of the junction left unmatched. Germline V gene sequence: CDR1 LNHNV, CDR2 YYDKDF (reference sequence). CDR3 length: 11 amino acids. CDR3 region: CATNRGGKAFF. In DNA, the CDR3 is TGTGCCACGAACAGGGGCGGGAAAGCTTTCTTT.

The V and J genes are TRBV27 and TRBJ2-5, with D perhaps TRBD2 (6 bases). Germline V CDR1 and CDR2: MNHEY, SMNVEV (reference sequence). V was pared by 5 bases and J by 2 bases, with 12 bases between. The CDR3 totals 14 residues. In DNA form, the CDR3 reads TGTGCCAGCAGTCGCCGGGGGTCACAAGAGACCCAGTACTTC. This encodes CASSRRGSQETQYF.

V gene TRBV28 combines with J gene TRBJ1-5, with 8 nucleotides matching TRBD1. This CDR3 region has 18 residues. Germline CDR1 and CDR2: MDHEN and SYDVKM. V was clipped by 6 bases and J by 0 bases; unmatched bases: 13. The DNA of the CDR3 is TGTGCCAGCAGCCAGGACAGGGTTCGTTTGTTTAGCAATCAGCCCCAGCATTTT. It specifies CASSQDRVRLFSNQPQHF.

J is TRBJ1-2 and V is TRBV28; 7 bases agree with TRBD1. CDR3 length equals 12 residues. The V gene end was trimmed by 5 bases and the J gene end by 12 bases; junction bases not matched to a gene: 9. Germline loops: CDR1 MDHEN, CDR2 SYDVKM. The chain's CDR3 is CASSPADRADTF. In DNA, the CDR3 is TGTGCCAGCAGTCCAGCCGACAGGGCTGACACCTTC.

The rearrangement joins TRBV7-2 to TRBJ2-5; 8 bases fit TRBD2. The CDR3 is 13 amino acids. CDR1 SGHTA and CDR2 FQGNSA come from the germline V gene. V shed 5 bases, J shed 4 bases, and the junction held 3 bases outside the gene matches. The CDR3 region is CASSLGTRETQYF. The DNA for the CDR3 is TGTGCCAGCAGCCTCGGGACTAGAGAGACCCAGTACTTC.

The chain has TRBV23-1 and TRBJ2-6; 7 bases are shared with TRBD1. TRBV23-1 carries the ORF label, with uncertain function. Trimming cost V 1 base and J 0 bases; bases outside gene matches: 6. The CDR3 loop spans 18 amino acids. CDR3: CASSQLGQRNSGANVLTF. The CDR3 coding sequence is TGCGCCAGCAGTCAATTGGGACAGCGCAACTCTGGGGCCAACGTCCTGACTTTC.

The genes are TRBV5-5 and TRBJ1-4; TRBD1 matches at 7 bases. V dropped 2 bases and J dropped 5; count of bases not matched to a gene: 15. The CDR3 is made up of 18 amino acids. Germline CDR1 reads SGHKS; CDR2 reads YYEKEE (reference sequence). The CDR3 sequence is CASSFGLVSRGKNEKLFF. The CDR3 region has the DNA TGTGCCAGCAGCTTTGGTTTAGTTAGCAGGGGGAAGAATGAAAAACTGTTTTTT.

The rearrangement uses TRBV19 and TRBJ2-5; the match to TRBD2 covers 12 bases. J gave up 5 bases and V 3 bases, and 4 bases lay outside the gene matches. The CDR3 extends over 15 amino acids. Looked up from germline, CDR1 is LNHDA and CDR2 is SQIVND (reference sequence). CDR3 nucleotides: TGTGCCAGTAGTATGACTAGCGGGGGTGGGGAGACCCAGTACTTC. Translated: CASSMTSGGGETQYF. The full variable domain, with the rest looked up from reference TRBV19 and TRBJ2-5, is DGGITQSPKYLFRKEGQNVTLSCEQNLNHDAMYWYRQDPGQGLRLIYYSQIVNDFQKGDIAEGYSVSREKKESFPLTVTSAQKNPTAFYLCASSMTSGGGETQYFGPGTRLLVL.

V gene TRBV28 combines with J gene TRBJ1-1; 7 bases agree with TRBD1. CDR3 size: 14 residues. J lost 7 bases, V lost 4 bases, and 9 bases had no gene match. The germline CDR1 and CDR2 sequences are MDHEN and SYDVKM. The CDR3 DNA reads as TGTGCCAGCAGTTCAACAGGGGAGATGGGTGAAGCTTTCTTT. Residues: CASSSTGEMGEAFF.